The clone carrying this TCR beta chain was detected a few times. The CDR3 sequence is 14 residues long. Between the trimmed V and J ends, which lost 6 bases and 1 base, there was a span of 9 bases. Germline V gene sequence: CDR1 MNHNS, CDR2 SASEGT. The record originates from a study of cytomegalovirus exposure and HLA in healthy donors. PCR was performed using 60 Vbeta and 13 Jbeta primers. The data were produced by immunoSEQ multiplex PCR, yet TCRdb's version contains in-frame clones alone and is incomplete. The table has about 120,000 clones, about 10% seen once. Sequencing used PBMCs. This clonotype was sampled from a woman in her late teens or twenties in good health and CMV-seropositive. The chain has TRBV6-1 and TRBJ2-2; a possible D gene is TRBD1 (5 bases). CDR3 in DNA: TGTGCCAGCAGCCTACAGGTGAACACCGGGGAGCTGTTTTTT. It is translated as CASSLQVNTGELFF.